This record looks at one T cell receptor (beta chain) sequence and its context. This specimen comes from a study of blood T cell repertoires in COVID-19. Clones were read by immunoSEQ multiplex PCR, and TCRdb kept only the in-frame ones, dropping some. The sample consists of roughly 96,000 clones, around 81% of them appearing once. Sequenced material: peripheral blood. The sequence came from a man aged 55 to 70 with acute or convalescent COVID-19.

CDR3 loop: CASSLDSLNEKLFF. In nucleotides, the CDR3 is TGTGCCAGCAGCTTAGATTCCCTTAATGAAAAACTGTTTTTT. The genes are TRBV11-3 and TRBJ1-4; D is undetermined. CDR1 and CDR2 from the germline V gene are SGHNT and YENEEA. This CDR3 has 14 amino acids. The ends were cut back, 0 bases at V and 4 bases at J, with 6 bases in the middle.